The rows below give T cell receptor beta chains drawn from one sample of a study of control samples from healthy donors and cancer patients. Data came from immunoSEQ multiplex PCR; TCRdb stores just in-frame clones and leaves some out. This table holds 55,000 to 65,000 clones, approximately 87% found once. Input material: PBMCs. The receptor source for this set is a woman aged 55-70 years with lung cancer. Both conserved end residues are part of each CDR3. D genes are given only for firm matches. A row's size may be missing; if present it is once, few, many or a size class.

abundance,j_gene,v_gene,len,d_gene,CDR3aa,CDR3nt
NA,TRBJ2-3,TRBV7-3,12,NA,CASSPSGDTQYF,TGTGCCAGCAGCCCTAGTGGAGATACGCAGTATTTT
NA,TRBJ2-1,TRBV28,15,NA,CASRMPLAGYNEQFF,TGTGCCAGCCGAATGCCCCTCGCGGGGTACAATGAGCAGTTCTTC
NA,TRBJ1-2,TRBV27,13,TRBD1,CASSLSTGSGYTF,TGTGCCAGCAGTTTATCGACAGGGTCGGGCTACACCTTC
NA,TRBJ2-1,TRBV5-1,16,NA,CASSYLKVSSYNEQFF,TGCGCCAGCAGCTACCTCAAGGTCAGCTCCTACAATGAGCAGTTCTTC
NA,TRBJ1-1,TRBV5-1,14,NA,CASSLDALNTEAFF,TGCGCCAGCAGCTTGGATGCCCTGAACACTGAAGCTTTCTTT
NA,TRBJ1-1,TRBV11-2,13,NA,CASSLYWDTEAFF,TGTGCCAGCAGCTTATATTGGGACACTGAAGCTTTCTTT
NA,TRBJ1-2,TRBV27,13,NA,CASSPGPSQGYTF,TGTGCCAGCAGTCCCGGCCCTTCCCAGGGCTACACCTTC
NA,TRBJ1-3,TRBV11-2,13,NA,CASSSSRVSTIYF,TGTGCCAGCAGCTCCAGCAGGGTTAGCACCATATATTTT
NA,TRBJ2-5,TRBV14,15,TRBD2,CASSQRGGRSETQYF,TGTGCCAGCAGCCAACGGGGGGGCAGGTCGGAGACCCAGTACTTC
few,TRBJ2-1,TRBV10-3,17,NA,CAISAGGGGTGSNEQFF,TGTGCCATCAGTGCGGGGGGCGGGGGGACAGGGTCGAATGAGCAGTTCTTC
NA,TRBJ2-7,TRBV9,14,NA,CASSVEGNRREQYF,TGTGCCAGCAGCGTAGAGGGCAATAGGAGGGAGCAGTACTTC
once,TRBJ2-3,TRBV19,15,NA,CASSSLRTSTDTQYF,TGTGCCAGTAGTAGTTTGCGCACTAGCACAGATACGCAGTATTTT
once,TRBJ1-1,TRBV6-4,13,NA,CASSWARNTEAFF,TGTGCCAGCAGCTGGGCGCGGAACACTGAAGCTTTCTTT
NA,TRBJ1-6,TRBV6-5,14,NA,CASTSAGPNSPLHF,TGTGCCAGCACCTCGGCGGGTCCGAATTCACCCCTCCACTTT
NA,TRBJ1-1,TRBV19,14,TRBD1,CASSIDRENTEAFF,TGTGCCAGTAGTATCGACAGGGAGAACACTGAAGCTTTCTTT
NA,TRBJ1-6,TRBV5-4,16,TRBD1,CASSQGTGGVNSPLHF,TGTGCCAGCAGCCAGGGGACAGGGGGAGTTAATTCACCCCTCCACTTT
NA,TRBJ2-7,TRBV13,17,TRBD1,CASSLGTGGANKVEQYF,TGTGCCAGCAGCCTAGGGACAGGGGGTGCTAACAAGGTCGAGCAGTACTTC
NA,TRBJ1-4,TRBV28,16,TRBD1,CASSLLQGALNEKLFF,TGTGCCAGCAGTTTATTACAGGGGGCGCTAAATGAAAAACTGTTTTTT
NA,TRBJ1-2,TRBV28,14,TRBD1,CASRRTGGGYGYTF,TGTGCCAGCAGACGAACAGGGGGCGGGTATGGCTACACCTTC
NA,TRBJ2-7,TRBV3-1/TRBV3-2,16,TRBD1,CASSQGGDRGFYEQYF,TGTGCCAGCAGCCAAGGGGGCGACAGGGGATTCTACGAGCAGTACTTC
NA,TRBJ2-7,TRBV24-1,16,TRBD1,CATSDRHSRGLYEQYF,TGTGCCACCAGTGACCGACACTCTAGGGGGCTCTACGAGCAGTACTTC
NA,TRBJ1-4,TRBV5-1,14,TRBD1,CASSMGQTNEKLFF,TGCGCCAGCAGCATGGGACAGACTAATGAAAAACTGTTTTTT